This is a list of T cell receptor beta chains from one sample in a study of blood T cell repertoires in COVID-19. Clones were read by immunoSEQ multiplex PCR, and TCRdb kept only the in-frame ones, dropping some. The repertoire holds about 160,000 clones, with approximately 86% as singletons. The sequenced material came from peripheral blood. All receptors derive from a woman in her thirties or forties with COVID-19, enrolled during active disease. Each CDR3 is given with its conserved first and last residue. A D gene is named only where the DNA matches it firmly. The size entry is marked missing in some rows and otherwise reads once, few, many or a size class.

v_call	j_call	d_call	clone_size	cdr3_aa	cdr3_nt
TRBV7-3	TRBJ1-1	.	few	CASSMTRGSTEAFF	TGTGCCAGCAGCATGACCAGGGGATCCACTGAAGCTTTCTTT
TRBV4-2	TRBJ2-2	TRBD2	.	CASSLAGGPDTGELFF	TGTGCCAGCAGTTTAGCGGGAGGGCCTGACACCGGGGAGCTGTTTTTT
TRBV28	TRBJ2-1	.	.	CASSSLLGRAFYEQFF	TGTGCCAGCAGTTCTCTACTAGGGCGGGCGTTCTATGAGCAGTTCTTC
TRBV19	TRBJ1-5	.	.	CASSIRGNQPQHF	TGTGCCAGTAGTATCAGGGGAAATCAGCCCCAGCATTTT
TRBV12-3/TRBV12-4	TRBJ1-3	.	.	CASSLRSGNTIYF	TGTGCCAGCAGTTTACGCTCTGGAAACACCATATATTTT
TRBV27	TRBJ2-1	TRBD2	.	CASSFGGSYNEQFF	TGTGCCAGCAGTTTCGGGGGGTCCTACAATGAGCAGTTCTTC
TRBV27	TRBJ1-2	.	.	CASSLRGVYGYTF	TGTGCCAGCAGTTTACGGGGGGTATATGGCTACACCTTC
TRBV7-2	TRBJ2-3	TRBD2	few	CASSRSGVGADTQYF	TGTGCCAGCAGCCGTAGCGGGGTAGGGGCAGATACGCAGTATTTT
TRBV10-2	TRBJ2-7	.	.	CASYQGVGGGKPLYEQYF	TGCGCCAGCTATCAGGGGGTAGGAGGGGGAAAGCCGCTGTACGAGCAGTACTTC
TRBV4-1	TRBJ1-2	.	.	CASSRADNYGYTF	TGCGCCAGCAGCCGGGCCGATAACTATGGCTACACCTTC
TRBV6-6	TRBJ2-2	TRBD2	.	CASRKTGTRGPGELFF	TGTGCCAGCAGGAAAACCGGGACTAGAGGCCCCGGGGAGCTGTTTTTT
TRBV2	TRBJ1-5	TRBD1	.	CASSSDRGGNQPQHF	TGTGCCAGCAGTTCCGACAGGGGCGGGAATCAGCCCCAGCATTTT
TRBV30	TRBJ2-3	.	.	CACGSGFDTDTQYF	TGTGCCTGTGGGAGCGGGTTTGATACAGATACGCAGTATTTT
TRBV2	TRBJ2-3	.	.	CASRGRISTDTQYF	TGTGCCAGCAGAGGGAGGATCAGCACAGATACGCAGTATTTT